This is a list of T cell receptor beta chains from one sample in a study of T-cell memory formation after mild COVID-19. TCRdb processed the 5' RACE reads anew with MiXCR; each CDR3 protein has one entry. The table records about 310,000 distinct CDR3 sequences, just under 20% of them present only once. The sequenced material came from PBMCs or a T cell subset sorted from them (not recorded which). All receptors derive from a man aged 18 to 30 who had mild COVID-19 (a few samples of this study predate the infection). Cell type and time point are not known. The CDR3 runs from the conserved cysteine through the conserved F or W. D genes are given only for firm matches. Where a row states a size, it is once, few, many or the class of an expanded clone; other rows omit it.

v_call	clone_size	d_call	j_call	cdr3_aa	cdr3_nt
TRBV5-1	many	TRBD1	TRBJ1-2	CASTPGTGNYGYTF	TGCGCCAGCACTCCCGGGACAGGGAACTATGGCTACACCTTC
TRBV6-2/TRBV6-3	NA	TRBD1	TRBJ2-1	CASSPRQGRSLNEQFF	TGTGCCAGCAGTCCCCGACAGGGTCGAAGTCTAAATGAGCAGTTCTTC
TRBV9	many	TRBD1	TRBJ1-5	CASSVGQGGNQPQHF	TGTGCCAGCAGCGTAGGGCAGGGGGGCAATCAGCCCCAGCATTTT
TRBV7-2	few	NA	TRBJ1-2	CASSSDSSNYGYTF	TGTGCCAGCAGCTCGGACAGTTCTAACTATGGCTACACCTTC
TRBV6-2/TRBV6-3	NA	TRBD1	TRBJ1-5	CASSSGGQGSQPQHF	TGTGCCAGCAGTAGCGGAGGACAGGGAAGTCAGCCCCAGCATTTT
TRBV6-6	few	NA	TRBJ1-2	CASSSGVVDGYTF	TGTGCCAGCAGTTCAGGGGTGGTAGATGGCTACACCTTC
TRBV24-1	once	NA	TRBJ2-3	CATSLTDTQYF	TGTGCCACCAGTTTGACAGATACGCAGTATTTT
TRBV4-3	NA	TRBD2	TRBJ2-2	CASSPLGAGGQTGELFF	TGCGCCAGCAGCCCCCTAGGGGCGGGGGGGCAAACCGGGGAGCTGTTTTTT
TRBV4-1	few	NA	TRBJ1-1	CASSPPRGGGFFEAFF	TGCGCCAGCAGCCCCCCTCGCGGAGGGGGGTTTTTTGAAGCTTTCTTT
TRBV29-1	few	TRBD1	TRBJ1-2	CSVQGDYRYTF	TGCAGCGTGCAGGGGGACTATCGCTACACCTTC
TRBV7-8	few	NA	TRBJ2-2	CASSLALVSYTGELFF	TGTGCCAGCAGCTTAGCGTTGGTCAGCTACACCGGGGAGCTGTTTTTT
TRBV7-2	few	NA	TRBJ2-7	CASSPQRGPLIRQYF	TGTGCCAGCAGCCCCCAACGAGGCCCTTTAATACGGCAGTACTTC
TRBV20-1	NA	NA	TRBJ1-5	CSAGPLWDNQPQHF	TGCAGTGCTGGACCGCTCTGGGACAATCAGCCCCAGCATTTT
TRBV5-1	NA	TRBD1	TRBJ2-2	CASSLVGHRGRDTGELFF	TGCGCCAGCAGCTTGGTCGGCCACAGGGGAAGGGACACCGGGGAGCTGTTTTTT
TRBV5-1	few	NA	TRBJ1-1	CASRGGSLMNTEAFF	TGCGCCAGCAGGGGGGGTAGCTTAATGAACACTGAAGCTTTCTTT
TRBV6-2/TRBV6-3	few	NA	TRBJ2-4	CASRLTPRDIQYF	TGTGCCAGCAGATTGACCCCCCGGGACATTCAGTACTTC
TRBV29-1	few	TRBD1	TRBJ2-3	CSVEGQGATDTQYF	TGCAGCGTTGAGGGACAGGGAGCCACAGATACGCAGTATTTT
TRBV29-1	NA	NA	TRBJ1-1	CSVDERLNTEAFF	TGCAGCGTTGACGAACGACTGAACACTGAAGCTTTCTTT
TRBV6-5	few	NA	TRBJ2-2	CASSPGGPVGELFF	TGTGCCAGCAGTCCAGGGGGGCCCGTCGGGGAGCTGTTTTTT
TRBV7-6	many	NA	TRBJ2-3	CASSFGGSDTQYF	TGTGCCAGCAGCTTCGGGGGATCAGATACGCAGTATTTT
TRBV9	NA	NA	TRBJ1-4	CASSALEGRTEKLFF	TGTGCCAGCAGCGCACTTGAGGGGAGGACTGAAAAACTGTTTTTT
TRBV24-1	few	NA	TRBJ2-3	CATSDARVRVTDTQYF	TGTGCCACCAGTGACGCGAGGGTCCGAGTGACAGATACGCAGTATTTT
TRBV29-1	NA	TRBD2	TRBJ2-3	CSVVTRGAYRDTQYF	TGCAGCGTTGTTACGCGGGGGGCTTATAGGGATACGCAGTATTTT
TRBV6-2/TRBV6-3	NA	TRBD2	TRBJ2-5	CASRRRAGTSQETQYF	TGTGCCAGCAGGCGCAGGGCCGGGACTAGCCAAGAGACCCAGTACTTC
TRBV7-2	few	TRBD2	TRBJ2-4	CASSPAGLQNIQYF	TGTGCCAGCAGCCCAGCGGGACTCCAAAACATTCAGTACTTC
TRBV7-9	NA	NA	TRBJ2-1	CASSLMLEWNEQFF	TGTGCCAGCAGCTTAATGCTCGAGTGGAATGAGCAGTTCTTC
TRBV6-2/TRBV6-3	few	NA	TRBJ2-1	CASSQQADEQFF	TGTGCCAGCAGCCAGCAAGCGGATGAGCAGTTCTTC